These T cell receptor beta chains were read from a single sample in a study of T-cell reconstitution after alpha-beta-depleted transplantation in children. MiXCR, run by TCRdb on the PCR reads, gives a single entry per CDR3 protein. The table lists 550,000 to 800,000 distinct CDR3 sequences, about an eighth of them singletons, with about 0.77% in the top ten. This material consisted of PBMCs, taken before TCRalphabeta/CD19-depleted stem cell transplant. All receptors come from a girl aged 2 to 10 with congenital amegakaryocytic thrombocytopenia, due to receive a stem cell transplant. CDR3s include the opening cysteine and the closing phenylalanine or tryptophan. The order of the fields is clone size, CDR3 length, V gene, J gene, CDR3 protein. Clone size is shown for a subset of rows, as once, few, many or a class of expanded clone.

size: many
length: 15
V: TRBV20-1
J: TRBJ2-1
CDR3: CSATLSGTSYNEQFF

size: .
length: 14
V: TRBV12-3/TRBV12-4
J: TRBJ1-5
CDR3: CASSSTTGNQPQHF

size: few
length: 18
V: TRBV5-1
J: TRBJ1-1
CDR3: CASSLDLSLSGLNTEAFF

size: many
length: 13
V: TRBV12-3/TRBV12-4
J: TRBJ1-1
CDR3: CASSFRLGGEAFF

size: few
length: 16
V: TRBV10-3
J: TRBJ2-4
CDR3: CAISERTGLAKNIQYF

size: .
length: 16
V: TRBV4-1
J: TRBJ2-1
CDR3: CASSRLGLRSYNEQFF

size: many
length: 12
V: TRBV20-1
J: TRBJ2-3
CDR3: CSAGTSGITQYF

size: many
length: 15
V: TRBV25-1
J: TRBJ2-7
CDR3: CASSDPTVNSYEQYF

size: .
length: 14
V: TRBV20-1
J: TRBJ1-4
CDR3: CSASYGRINEKLFF

size: few
length: 16
V: TRBV28
J: TRBJ1-5
CDR3: CASSHLRDRPAQPQHF

size: few
length: 15
V: TRBV5-1
J: TRBJ2-4
CDR3: CASSSDTRTSGTPYF

size: few
length: 15
V: TRBV5-1
J: TRBJ1-1
CDR3: CASSLVWEMGTEAFF

size: many
length: 12
V: TRBV7-9
J: TRBJ1-1
CDR3: CASSFIHTEAFF

size: many
length: 15
V: TRBV29-1
J: TRBJ1-1
CDR3: CSVDLADTVNTEAFF

size: few
length: 13
V: TRBV20-1
J: TRBJ2-5
CDR3: CSASRPLAETQYF